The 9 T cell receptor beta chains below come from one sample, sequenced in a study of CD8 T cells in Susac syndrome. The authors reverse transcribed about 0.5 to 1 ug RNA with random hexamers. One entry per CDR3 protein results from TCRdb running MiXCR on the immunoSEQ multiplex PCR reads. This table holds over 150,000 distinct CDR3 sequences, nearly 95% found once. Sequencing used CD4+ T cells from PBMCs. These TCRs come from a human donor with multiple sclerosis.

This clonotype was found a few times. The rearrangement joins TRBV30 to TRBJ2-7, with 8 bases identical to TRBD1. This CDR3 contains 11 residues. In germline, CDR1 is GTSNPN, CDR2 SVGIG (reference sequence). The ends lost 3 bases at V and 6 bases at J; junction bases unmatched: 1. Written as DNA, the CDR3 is TGTGCCTGGAGCCAGGGGGCCGAGCAGTACTTC. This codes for CAWSQGAEQYF.

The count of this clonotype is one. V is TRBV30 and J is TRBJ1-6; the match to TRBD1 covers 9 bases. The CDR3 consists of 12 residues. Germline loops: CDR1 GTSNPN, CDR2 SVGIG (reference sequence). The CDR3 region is CAWDRVGSPLHF. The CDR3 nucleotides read TGTGCTTGGGACAGGGTTGGCTCACCCCTCCACTTT.

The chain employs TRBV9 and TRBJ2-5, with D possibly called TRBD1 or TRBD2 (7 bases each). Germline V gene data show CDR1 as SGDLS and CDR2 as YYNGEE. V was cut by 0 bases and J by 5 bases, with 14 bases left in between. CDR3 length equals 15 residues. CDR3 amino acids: CASSVGQGGVETQYF. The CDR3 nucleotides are TGTGCCAGCAGCGTAGGACAGGGAGGGGTCGAGACCCAGTACTTC.

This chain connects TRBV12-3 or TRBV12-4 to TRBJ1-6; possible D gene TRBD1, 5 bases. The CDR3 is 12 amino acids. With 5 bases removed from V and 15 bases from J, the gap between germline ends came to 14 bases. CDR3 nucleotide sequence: TGTGCCAGCAGTAACCGGGGCCTTCACCTCCACTTT. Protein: CASSNRGLHLHF.

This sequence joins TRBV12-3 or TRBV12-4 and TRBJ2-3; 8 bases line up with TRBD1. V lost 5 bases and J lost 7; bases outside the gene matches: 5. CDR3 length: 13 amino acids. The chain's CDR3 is CASSLGDRNTQYF. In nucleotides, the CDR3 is TGTGCCAGCAGTCTGGGGGACAGGAATACGCAGTATTTT.

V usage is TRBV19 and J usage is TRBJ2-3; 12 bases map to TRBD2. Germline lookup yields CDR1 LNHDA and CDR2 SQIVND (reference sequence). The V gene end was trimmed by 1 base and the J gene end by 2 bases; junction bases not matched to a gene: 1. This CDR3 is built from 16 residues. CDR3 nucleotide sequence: TGTGCCAGTAGTATAGGGACTAGCGGGATCACAGATACGCAGTATTTT. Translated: CASSIGTSGITDTQYF.

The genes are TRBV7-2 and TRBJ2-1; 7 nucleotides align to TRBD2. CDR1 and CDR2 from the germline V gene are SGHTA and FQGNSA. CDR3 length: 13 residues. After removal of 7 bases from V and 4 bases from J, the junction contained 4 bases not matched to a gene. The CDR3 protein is CASTSLAYNEQFF. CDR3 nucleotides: TGTGCCAGCACCTCACTAGCGTACAATGAGCAGTTCTTC. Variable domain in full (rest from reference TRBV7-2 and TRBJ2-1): GAGVSQSPSNKVTEKGKDVELRCDPISGHTALYWYRQSLGQGLEFLIYFQGNSAPDKSGLPSDRFSAERTGGSVSTLTIQRTQQEDSAVYLCASTSLAYNEQFFGPGTRLTVL.

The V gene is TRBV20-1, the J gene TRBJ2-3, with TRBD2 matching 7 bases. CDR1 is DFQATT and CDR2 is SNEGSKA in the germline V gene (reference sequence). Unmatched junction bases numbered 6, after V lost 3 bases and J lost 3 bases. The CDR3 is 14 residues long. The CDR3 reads CSARGLAATDTQYF. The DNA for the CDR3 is TGCAGTGCTAGGGGGCTAGCGGCGACAGATACGCAGTATTTT.

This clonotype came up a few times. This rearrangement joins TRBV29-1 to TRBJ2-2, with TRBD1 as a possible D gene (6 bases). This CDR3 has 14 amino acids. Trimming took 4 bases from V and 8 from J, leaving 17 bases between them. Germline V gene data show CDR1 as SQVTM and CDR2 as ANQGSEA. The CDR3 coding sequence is TGCAGCGTTGTAGAGGACAGTGCCCCTGGGGAGCTGTTTTTT. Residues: CSVVEDSAPGELFF.